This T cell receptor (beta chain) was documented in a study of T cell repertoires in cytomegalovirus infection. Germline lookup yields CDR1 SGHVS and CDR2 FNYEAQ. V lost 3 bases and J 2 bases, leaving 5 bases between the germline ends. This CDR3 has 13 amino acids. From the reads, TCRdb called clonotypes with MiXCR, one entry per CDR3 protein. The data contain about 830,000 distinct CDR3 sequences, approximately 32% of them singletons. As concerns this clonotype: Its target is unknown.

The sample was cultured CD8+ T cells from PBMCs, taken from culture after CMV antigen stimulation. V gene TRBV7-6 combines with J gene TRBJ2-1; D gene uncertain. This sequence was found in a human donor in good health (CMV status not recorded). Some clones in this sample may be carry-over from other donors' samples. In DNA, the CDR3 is TGTGCCAGCAGCTTTGAGGCCTACAATGAGCAGTTCTTC. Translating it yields CASSFEAYNEQFF.